These T cell receptor beta chains were read from a single sample in a study of blood T cells in healthy people across ages. TCRdb ran MiXCR on the 5' RACE reads and lists one entry per CDR3 protein. The sample consists of about 1,800,000 distinct CDR3 sequences, 25% to 30% of them appearing once. The sequencing sample was made of blood. These receptors came from a woman aged 25 to 45 in good health. The CDR3 runs from the conserved cysteine through the conserved F or W. The D gene is left open where the match is weak. Clone size appears in some rows only: once, few, many, or a class for an expanded clone.

size	V	D	J	DNA	CDR3
.	TRBV7-3	.	TRBJ2-1	TGTGCCAGCGGCTTATGGGGTAGCGCCAGGGAGAATGGGCAGTTCTTC	CASGLWGSARENGQFF
.	TRBV5-5	.	TRBJ1-2	TGTGCCAGCAGCTTGCTAAGTCTAGGAGGGGGCTACACCTTC	CASSLLSLGGGYTF
few	TRBV7-2	.	TRBJ2-3	TGTGCCAGCAGCTTAGCTACGGGAAGGGGGTGGGATACGCAGTATTTT	CASSLATGRGWDTQYF
.	TRBV28	.	TRBJ1-4	TGTGCCAGCAGGGTGACTCAGAGGTATGAAAAACTGTTTTTT	CASRVTQRYEKLFF
few	TRBV14	.	TRBJ1-2	TGTGCCAGCAGCCAACGCAGGGAAAGTGGCTACACCTTC	CASSQRRESGYTF
.	TRBV20-1	TRBD2	TRBJ2-5	TGCAGTGCTAGAGATGGGGGGAGGACTAGCGAAGCCCAGTACTTC	CSARDGGRTSEAQYF
few	TRBV28	TRBD1	TRBJ2-7	TGTGCCAGCACCACAGGGGGTATCTACGAGCAGTACTTC	CASTTGGIYEQYF
many	TRBV15	.	TRBJ2-5	TGTGCCACCAGCAGAGATGGGAGGGGGGAGACCCAGTACTTC	CATSRDGRGETQYF
many	TRBV4-3	.	TRBJ2-7	TGCGCCAGCAGCCAAGTTCATCAGGGATCCTCGGGCTACGAGCAGTACTTC	CASSQVHQGSSGYEQYF
.	TRBV18	.	TRBJ2-1	TGTGCCAGCTCACGAGACAGTGGGGAATACAATGAGCAGTTCTTC	CASSRDSGEYNEQFF
.	TRBV9	.	TRBJ1-4	TGTGCCAGCAGCGTAGGCAGCGGCCTTTGGGAAAAACTGTTTTTT	CASSVGSGLWEKLFF
once	TRBV9	TRBD2	TRBJ2-5	TGTGCCAGCAGCGCCCTAGCGGGAGTCGGTTACAATGAGCAGTACTTC	CASSALAGVGYNEQYF
.	TRBV9	.	TRBJ1-5	TGTGCCAGCAGCTCTCGAGGGGCCCTCAATCAGCCCCAGCATTTT	CASSSRGALNQPQHF
few	TRBV15	TRBD2	TRBJ2-7	TGTGCCACCAGCAGGTCAATACCGGGACTAGCGGGAGGTCGGAGCTCCTACGAGCAGTACTTC	CATSRSIPGLAGGRSSYEQYF
.	TRBV7-9	.	TRBJ1-4	TGTGCCAGCGGCCCTGCGGGGACGGAGTCTGAAAAACTGTTTTTT	CASGPAGTESEKLFF
.	TRBV7-2	.	TRBJ2-7	TGTGCCAGCACATCACTCGCGACCTACGAGCAGTACTTC	CASTSLATYEQYF
few	TRBV20-1	TRBD2	TRBJ2-3	TGCAGTGCAGCCTCACAGACTAGCGGCACAGATACGCAGTATTTT	CSAASQTSGTDTQYF
once	TRBV7-9	.	TRBJ2-1	TGTGCCAGCAGCTTAGCCCCCCTCTGGGAGCAGTTCTTC	CASSLAPLWEQFF
.	TRBV10-3	TRBD2	TRBJ2-1	TGTGCCATCAGTACACGGGGGGGCTCCTACAATGAGCAGTTCTTC	CAISTRGGSYNEQFF
few	TRBV7-3	.	TRBJ2-1	TGTGCCAGCTCCGGAAGGCGTTCTTCATACAATGAGCAGTTCTTC	CASSGRRSSYNEQFF
few	TRBV7-2	.	TRBJ2-1	TGTGCCAGCAGCCCCGTTTACAGCGGCAATGAGCAGTTCTTC	CASSPVYSGNEQFF
.	TRBV28	TRBD2	TRBJ2-2	TGTGCCAGCAGGGACTCTAGCGGGGGCTACACCGGGGAGCTGTTTTTT	CASRDSSGGYTGELFF
many	TRBV3-1	.	TRBJ1-1	TGTGCCAGCAGCCCGACAGGACTCATGAACACTGAAGCTTTCTTT	CASSPTGLMNTEAFF
.	TRBV6-1	TRBD1	TRBJ1-5	TGTGCCAGCAGGGGGCCGGGACAGGAGTATCAGCCCCAGCATTTT	CASRGPGQEYQPQHF
.	TRBV2	.	TRBJ2-5	TGTGCCAGTAACGGAGAACTAGGGGCAGAGACCCAGTACTTC	CASNGELGAETQYF
few	TRBV18	TRBD2	TRBJ2-7	TGTGCCAGCTCACCATCTATGACTAGCGGAGCCTACGAGCAGTACTTC	CASSPSMTSGAYEQYF
few	TRBV5-1	TRBD2	TRBJ2-3	TGCGCCAGCAGCTTAGAAGGACTAGCGGGAGGAGATACGCAGTATTTT	CASSLEGLAGGDTQYF
.	TRBV2	.	TRBJ1-1	TGTGCCAGCAGTGAAAAAGGTGCGGGGGGGACCGAAGCTTTCTTT	CASSEKGAGGTEAFF
few	TRBV15	.	TRBJ1-1	TGTGCCACCAGCAGAGATCGCGATAGGGGTAACACTGAAGCTTTCTTT	CATSRDRDRGNTEAFF
.	TRBV11-1	.	TRBJ2-1	TGTGCCAGCAGCTTAGCGCCCCCCCAGTACAATGAGCAGTTCTTC	CASSLAPPQYNEQFF
many	TRBV4-1	.	TRBJ2-7	TGCGCCAGCAGCCAACAGGGGGGCCCCTACGAGCAGTACTTC	CASSQQGGPYEQYF
.	TRBV6-5	TRBD2	TRBJ2-1	TGTGCCAGCAGGGAGACTAGCTGGGACAATGAGCAGTTCTTC	CASRETSWDNEQFF
few	TRBV6-6	TRBD1	TRBJ1-2	TGTGCCAGCAGTTACCCCCAGGCAGGGGGCGGCAACTATGGCTACACCTTC	CASSYPQAGGGNYGYTF
few	TRBV7-9	TRBD2	TRBJ2-7	TGTGCAAGCAGCTCGACTAGCGGGAGGGCCGACGAGCAGTACTTC	CASSSTSGRADEQYF
many	TRBV5-1	.	TRBJ2-1	TGCGCCAGCAGTGGGGGGACGGACTCCTACAATGAGCAGTTCTTC	CASSGGTDSYNEQFF
many	TRBV7-3	TRBD2	TRBJ2-1	TGTGCCAGCAGCTCCGGCGGGGGTGAGCAGTTCTTC	CASSSGGGEQFF
.	TRBV24-1	.	TRBJ1-1	TGTGCCACCAGTCGGGGGGCGATGAACACTGAAGCTTTCTTT	CATSRGAMNTEAFF
few	TRBV5-1	.	TRBJ2-1	TGCGCCAGCAGCCATCTCGTGGCCCGGAGATCCTACAATGAGCAGTTCTTC	CASSHLVARRSYNEQFF
.	TRBV5-5	.	TRBJ2-2	TGTGCCAGCAGTCCGATGGGGGGCGCCGGGGAGCTGTTTTTT	CASSPMGGAGELFF
few	TRBV7-2	TRBD2	TRBJ2-1	TGTGCCAGCAGCTCACCAAGCGGGAGGGTGTACAATGAGCAGTTCTTC	CASSSPSGRVYNEQFF
few	TRBV7-2	.	TRBJ2-7	TGTGCCAGCAGCCTAGCGTCTACCTCCTACGAGCAGTACTTC	CASSLASTSYEQYF
many	TRBV20-1	TRBD1	TRBJ2-1	TGCAGTGCTAGAGAGGGACAGGGGGCTTACAATGAGCAGTTCTTC	CSAREGQGAYNEQFF
.	TRBV14	TRBD1	TRBJ2-7	TGTGCCAGCAGTTACGGGACAGGGGAACGCGAGCAGTACTTC	CASSYGTGEREQYF
few	TRBV7-6	.	TRBJ1-2	TGTGCCAGCAGCTTATTCGACAGAGGAAGCTATGGCTACACCTTC	CASSLFDRGSYGYTF
few	TRBV24-1	.	TRBJ1-5	TGTGCCACCAGTGATAGTTACGGTCATCAGCCCCAGCATTTT	CATSDSYGHQPQHF
few	TRBV4-2	TRBD1	TRBJ1-2	TGTGCCAGCAGCCAAGCGACCGGGACAGGATATGGCTACACCTTC	CASSQATGTGYGYTF
.	TRBV4-3	.	TRBJ2-7	TGCGCCAGCAGCCCTGTGGGGGAACTCTACGAGCAGTACTTC	CASSPVGELYEQYF
.	TRBV5-1	TRBD2	TRBJ2-1	TGCGCCAGCAGCTCCTCTAGCGGGGGGCACGACAATGAGCAGTTCTTC	CASSSSSGGHDNEQFF
few	TRBV5-1	TRBD1	TRBJ2-3	TGCGCCAGCAAGCTTATTTGGGACAGTTCTTCGGATACGCAGTATTTT	CASKLIWDSSSDTQYF
many	TRBV27	TRBD2	TRBJ2-1	TGTGCCAGCAGACTAGCGGGGTATTACAATGAGCAGTTCTTC	CASRLAGYYNEQFF
.	TRBV20-1	.	TRBJ1-6	TGCAGTGCCCAGAGGCAGGGGCGGGGACCCCTCCACTTT	CSAQRQGRGPLHF
.	TRBV27	.	TRBJ2-5	TGTGCCAGCAGTTTATGGGGGGCCCAGGGAGAGACCCAGTACTTC	CASSLWGAQGETQYF
many	TRBV6-5	TRBD1	TRBJ2-7	TGTGCCAGCAGTCAAAGGACAGGGGATGAGCAGTACTTC	CASSQRTGDEQYF
.	TRBV30	.	TRBJ2-5	TGTGCCTGGAAACTTTGGGTGCGAGAGACCCAGTACTTC	CAWKLWVRETQYF
.	TRBV6-2/TRBV6-3	TRBD2	TRBJ2-1	TGTGCCAGCAGTTTTATCCTAGCGGGGGTCAATGAGCAGTTCTTC	CASSFILAGVNEQFF
.	TRBV12-3/TRBV12-4	.	TRBJ2-1	TGTGCCAGCAGCCTAAGCGGACTTAACAATGAGCAGTTCTTC	CASSLSGLNNEQFF